These 22 T cell receptor beta chains share one sample of origin, sequenced in a study of HIV-infected children after antiretroviral therapy interruption. The TCR library was built from RNA with a 3' RACE protocol and unique molecular identifiers. TCRdb processed the 3' RACE reads anew with MiXCR; each CDR3 protein has one entry. The sample has 90,000 or so distinct CDR3 sequences; around 6.9% are singletons. Treatment here: PENTA 11 planned treatment interruption arm or continuous ART arm. The sample consisted of CD45RA+ CD4+ T cells from PBMCs, pooled from several time points, taken from a donor given antiretroviral therapy, either interrupted or continuous. The subset: naive CD4+ CD45RA+ CD45RO- T cells. The receptors originated from a pool of human donors with HIV.

The V and J genes are TRBV27 and TRBJ2-7; TRBD1 might be the D (5 bases). Germline loops: CDR1 MNHEY, CDR2 SMNVEV (reference sequence). With 2 bases removed from V and 4 bases from J, the gap between germline ends came to 15 bases. The CDR3 is made up of 15 amino acids. CDR3 in amino acids: CASSLTGTSGYEQYF. Written as DNA, the CDR3 is TGTGCCAGCAGTTTAACGGGTACTTCAGGGTACGAGCAGTACTTC.

The V gene is TRBV3-1, the J gene TRBJ2-3; a weak D match, TRBD2 (6 bases). This CDR3 contains 14 residues. Germline V lookup: CDR1 LGHDT, CDR2 YNNKEL (reference sequence). V was pared by 2 bases and J by 4 bases, with 10 bases between. This CDR3 is CASSQPTRSDTQYF. CDR3 DNA: TGTGCCAGCAGCCAACCGACTAGGTCAGATACGCAGTATTTT.

This clonotype was seen repeatedly, ten times or more. The V and J genes are TRBV7-2 and TRBJ2-1; D uncertain. With 5 bases removed from V and 9 bases from J, the gap between germline ends came to 17 bases. CDR1 is SGHTA, CDR2 FQGNSA, per germline. The CDR3 is 14 residues long. This CDR3 is CASSPGRAQSEQFF. The CDR3 nucleotides read TGTGCCAGCAGCCCCGGTCGGGCCCAGAGTGAGCAGTTCTTC.

This clonotype was counted ten times or more. The gene calls are TRBV20-1 and TRBJ1-5; 7 bases align to TRBD1. The CDR3 contains 16 residues. The junction had 13 bases not matched to a gene; V was cut back by 4 bases and J by 4 bases. Germline V lookup: CDR1 DFQATT, CDR2 SNEGSKA (reference sequence). As DNA, the CDR3 is TGCAGTGCTACGTCCCCTTTTGGACAGGCGAATCAGCCCCAGCATTTT. Amino acids: CSATSPFGQANQPQHF.

This clonotype showed up many times. This rearrangement joins TRBV11-2 to TRBJ2-1; TRBD2 matches at 11 bases. The CDR3 length is 18 residues. Germline V gives CDR1 SGHAT, CDR2 FQNNGV. Trimming at V came to 0 bases and at J to 8 bases, leaving 12 bases not matched to a gene. The CDR3 loop is CASSLDPSGRYLNHEQFF. The CDR3 nucleotides read TGTGCCAGCAGCTTAGATCCTAGCGGGAGGTACTTAAACCATGAGCAGTTCTTC.

The rearrangement links TRBV7-9 to TRBJ1-4; TRBD1 aligns across 9 bases. V was clipped by 5 bases and J by 5 bases; unmatched bases: 6. This CDR3 is 15 amino acids long. CDR1 and CDR2 (germline): SEHNR, FQNEAQ (reference sequence). CDR3 bases: TGTGCCAGCAGCACCATGGGACAGGGAAATGAAAAACTGTTTTTT. Amino acids: CASSTMGQGNEKLFF.

This clonotype was found a few times. This chain joins TRBV3-1 and TRBJ1-1; 7 bases match TRBD1. V shed 0 bases, J shed 8 bases, and the junction held 9 bases outside the gene matches. This CDR3 has 15 amino acids. Germline lookup yields CDR1 LGHDT and CDR2 YNNKEL (reference sequence). CDR3 bases: TGTGCCAGCAGCCAAGATACGACAGGGTCTACAGAAGCTTTCTTT. Translated, it gives CASSQDTTGSTEAFF.

V gene TRBV15 combines with J gene TRBJ2-2; 11 positions match TRBD1. Per germline, CDR1 LNHNV and CDR2 YYDKDF (reference sequence). The CDR3 is 16 residues long. The V gene end was trimmed by 1 base and the J gene end by 4 bases; junction bases not matched to a gene: 2. The DNA of the CDR3 is TGTGCCACCAGCAGAGTGGGACAGGGGGGCACCGGGGAGCTGTTTTTT. Translating it yields CATSRVGQGGTGELFF. Looking up the rest from reference TRBV15 and TRBJ2-2 gives the full variable domain: DAMVIQNPRYQVTQFGKPVTLSCSQTLNHNVMYWYQQKSSQAPKLLFHYYDKDFNNEADTPDNFQSRRPNTSFCFLDIRSPGLGDTAMYLCATSRVGQGGTGELFFGEGSRLTVL.

In this sample, this clonotype turned up a few times. This chain uses TRBV7-3 with TRBJ2-3, with D uncertain. From germline, CDR1 is SGHTA and CDR2 FQGTGA. The CDR3 extends over 17 amino acids. Trimming pared 5 bases from V and 0 bases from J, leaving 18 bases between. The CDR3 here is CASSQRSPGTSTDTQYF. CDR3 DNA sequence: TGTGCCAGCAGCCAACGTTCACCTGGAACGAGCACAGATACGCAGTATTTT.

This clonotype was seen at least ten times. V and J are TRBV12-3 or TRBV12-4 and TRBJ1-1; D is uncertain. Trimming took 1 base from V and 0 from J, leaving 12 bases between them. The CDR3 is 16 amino acids. The CDR3 protein is CASSLGTVSLNTEAFF. The CDR3, as DNA: TGTGCCAGCAGTTTAGGCACAGTTAGCCTGAACACTGAAGCTTTCTTT.

This clonotype occurred many times. This chain links TRBV30 with TRBJ1-1, with TRBD1 identical over 9 bases. CDR1 and CDR2 from the germline V gene are GTSNPN and SVGIG (reference sequence). V gave up 3 bases and J gave up 2 bases; unmatched junction bases: 1. The CDR3 loop spans 13 amino acids. CDR3 sequence reads: CAWRDRGNTEAFF. CDR3 nucleotide sequence: TGTGCCTGGAGGGACAGGGGTAACACTGAAGCTTTCTTT.

The rearrangement links TRBV6-2 or TRBV6-3 to TRBJ2-7; D gene uncertain. CDR1 MNHEY and CDR2 SVGEGT come from the germline V gene. The V gene lost 4 bases and the J gene lost 3 bases, with 4 bases spanning the gap. This CDR3 is built from 11 residues. The CDR3 reads CASSFNYEQYF. CDR3 nucleotides: TGTGCCAGCAGTTTCAACTACGAGCAGTACTTC.

The sample holds many counts of this clonotype. The chain uses TRBV10-3 and TRBJ1-5; a weak D match, TRBD1 (5 bases). Trimming cost V 8 bases and J 3 bases, with 11 bases left between them. Germline V gives CDR1 ENHRY, CDR2 SYGVKD. The CDR3 totals 13 residues. CDR3 sequence reads: CAIRGQVNQPQHF. CDR3 in DNA: TGTGCCATCCGAGGACAAGTCAATCAGCCCCAGCATTTT.

The chain links TRBV30 to TRBJ1-6; TRBD1 matches at 7 bases. The CDR3 contains 14 residues. Germline values: CDR1 GTSNPN, CDR2 SVGIG (reference sequence). The ends lost 4 bases at V and 6 bases at J; junction bases unmatched: 6. The CDR3 sequence: CAWTRDRLNSPLHF. The CDR3 DNA sequence: TGTGCCTGGACTCGGGACAGACTTAATTCACCCCTCCACTTT.

The sample holds many counts of this clonotype. The chain recombines TRBV3-1 with TRBJ1-2; no definite D call. V was clipped by 1 base and J by 3 bases, with 6 bases between them. The CDR3 covers 13 residues. The V gene's germline CDR1 is LGHDT and CDR2 YNNKEL (reference sequence). In nucleotides, the CDR3 is TGTGCCAGCAGCCAAGTTACAGACTATGGCTACACCTTC. Translated, it gives CASSQVTDYGYTF. Filled out from reference TRBV3-1 and TRBJ1-2, the complete variable domain reads DTAVSQTPKYLVTQMGNDKSIKCEQNLGHDTMYWYKQDSKKFLKIMFSYNNKELIINETVPNRFSPKSPDKAHLNLHINSLELGDSAVYFCASSQVTDYGYTFGSGTRLTVV.

This clonotype was observed at least ten times. The V and J genes are TRBV19 and TRBJ1-1; no clear D. Germline-derived CDR1 and CDR2 are LNHDA and SQIVND (reference sequence). This CDR3 spans 13 amino acids. Trimming shortened V by 3 bases and J by 3 bases, and 8 bases separated the two germline ends. The CDR3 reads CASSMGRYTEAFF. DNA for the CDR3: TGTGCCAGTAGTATGGGCCGATACACTGAAGCTTTCTTT.

In this sample, this clonotype turned up a few times. The V gene is TRBV4-2, the J gene TRBJ2-1; TRBD2 matches 7 bases. V gave up 7 bases and J gave up 3 bases; unmatched junction bases: 6. The CDR3 has 14 residues. In germline, CDR1 is LGHNA, CDR2 YNFKEQ. CDR3 region: CASTRGDDYNEQFF. The DNA of the CDR3 is TGTGCCAGCACCCGGGGGGACGACTACAATGAGCAGTTCTTC.

DNA for the CDR3: TGTGCCAGCAGCTTTCGGGACAGGGGTCGGGAGCAGTACTTC. It encodes CASSFRDRGREQYF. The chain uses TRBV7-9 and TRBJ2-7, with TRBD1 matching over 10 bases. Germline-derived CDR1 and CDR2 are SEHNR and FQNEAQ (reference sequence). V lost 3 bases, J lost 7 bases, and 6 bases stayed unmatched. The CDR3 length is 14 residues. The full variable domain, rest sourced from reference TRBV7-9 and TRBJ2-7, is DTGVSQNPRHKITKRGQNVTFRCDPISEHNRLYWYRQTLGQGPEFLTYFQNEAQLEKSRLLSDRFSAERPKGSFSTLEIQRTEQGDSAMYLCASSFRDRGREQYFGPGTRLTVT.

This sequence joins TRBV5-1 and TRBJ1-1; possibly TRBD1 for D (5 bases). The CDR3 extends over 15 amino acids. Trimming cost V 7 bases and J 2 bases, with 18 bases left between them. The germline V gene has CDR1 SGHRS and CDR2 YFSETQ. CDR3 region: CASALGGVKNTEAFF. As DNA, the CDR3 is TGCGCCAGCGCCCTCGGGGGGGTGAAAAACACTGAAGCTTTCTTT.

This clonotype was counted at least ten times. The chain combines TRBV6-5 with TRBJ2-2; 7 bases match TRBD2. The ends lost 2 bases at V and 4 bases at J; junction bases unmatched: 10. The germline gives CDR1 MNHEY, CDR2 SVGAGI. This CDR3 spans 17 amino acids. The chain's CDR3 is CASSYLGIAGRTGELFF. The CDR3 nucleotides are TGTGCCAGCAGTTACCTCGGGATAGCGGGTCGCACCGGGGAGCTGTTTTTT.

This clonotype was recorded at least ten times. The chain couples TRBV2 to TRBJ2-7; 8 positions agree with TRBD1. Germline CDR1 SNHLY, CDR2 FYNNEI. The length of the CDR3 is 15 residues. The trim removed 5 bases at V and 7 bases at J, leaving 13 bases unmatched. CDR3 nucleotide sequence: TGTGCCAGCAGTACCCCGGGACAGGCCAAGCAGGAGCAGTACTTC. Translated: CASSTPGQAKQEQYF.

This clonotype was counted at least ten times. V gene TRBV10-3 combines with J gene TRBJ2-5; 9 bases are shared with TRBD1. Germline V CDR1 and CDR2: ENHRY, SYGVKD. After removal of 6 bases from V and 2 bases from J, the junction contained 7 bases not matched to a gene. CDR3 size: 15 residues. CDR3: CAISPTGTGQETQYF. The CDR3 DNA reads TGTGCCATCAGCCCTACCGGGACAGGGCAAGAGACCCAGTACTTC.